This T cell receptor (beta chain) was observed in a study of blood T cell repertoires in COVID-19. Using immunoSEQ multiplex PCR, the repertoire was profiled, and TCRdb retains in-frame clones only, with some absent. The sample contains approximately 50,000 clones, 75% to 90% of which appear only once. Trimming took 0 bases from V and 9 from J; bases not matched to a gene: 4. This CDR3 region has 15 residues. Germline assignment: CDR1 SGHDT and CDR2 YYEEEE. The receptor comes from a human donor in a cohort sampled during active COVID-19. Sequenced material: peripheral blood. The gene calls are TRBV5-6 and TRBJ1-6, with TRBD1 matching 9 bases. The DNA of the CDR3 is TGTGCCAGCAGCTTGGAGACAGGGGGGTTTTCACCCCTCCACTTT. This sequence encodes CASSLETGGFSPLHF.